The clone carrying this T cell receptor (beta chain) was recorded only once. The data were taken from a study of blood T cell repertoires in COVID-19. Across the study: Both acute and convalescent COVID-19 samples were obtained from the United States, Italy and Spain. The cDNA or gDNA used as material had been derived from T cells, B-cell-depleted T cells, or PBMCs.

How the authors handled the data: Reference gene primer amplification gave estimated nucleated cell counts. Clones were sequenced by immunoSEQ multiplex PCR, and TCRdb holds only the in-frame ones, with some missing. V, J and clone size are taken as reported in that table, and D and trimming were inferred from the DNA itself. The sample holds 76,000 or so clones, around 85% seen once. This CDR3 is built from 14 residues. Germline loops: CDR1 SGHVS, CDR2 FNYEAQ. With 0 bases removed from V and 4 bases from J, the gap between germline ends came to 10 bases. This receptor was identified in a man aged 30-40 years with acute or convalescent COVID-19. Specimen: peripheral blood. V usage is TRBV7-6 and J usage is TRBJ2-7; the D gene is possibly TRBD1 (6 bases). The CDR3 reads CASSLAGQSYEQYF. For the CDR3, the DNA is TGTGCCAGCAGCTTAGCTGGACAGTCATACGAGCAGTACTTC.